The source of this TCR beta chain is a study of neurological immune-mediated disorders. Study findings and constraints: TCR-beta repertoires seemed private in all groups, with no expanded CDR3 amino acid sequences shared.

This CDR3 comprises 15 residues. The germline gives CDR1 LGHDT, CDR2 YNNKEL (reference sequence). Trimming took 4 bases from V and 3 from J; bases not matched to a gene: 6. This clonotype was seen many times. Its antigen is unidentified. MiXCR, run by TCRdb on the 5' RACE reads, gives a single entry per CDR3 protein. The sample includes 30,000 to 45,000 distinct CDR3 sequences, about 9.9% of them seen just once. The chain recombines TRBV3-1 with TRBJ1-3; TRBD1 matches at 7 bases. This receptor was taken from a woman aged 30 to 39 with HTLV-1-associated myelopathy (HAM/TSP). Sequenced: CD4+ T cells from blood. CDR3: CASSPLRDSGNTIYF. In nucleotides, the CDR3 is TGTGCCAGCAGCCCACTACGGGACAGTGGAAACACCATATATTTT.